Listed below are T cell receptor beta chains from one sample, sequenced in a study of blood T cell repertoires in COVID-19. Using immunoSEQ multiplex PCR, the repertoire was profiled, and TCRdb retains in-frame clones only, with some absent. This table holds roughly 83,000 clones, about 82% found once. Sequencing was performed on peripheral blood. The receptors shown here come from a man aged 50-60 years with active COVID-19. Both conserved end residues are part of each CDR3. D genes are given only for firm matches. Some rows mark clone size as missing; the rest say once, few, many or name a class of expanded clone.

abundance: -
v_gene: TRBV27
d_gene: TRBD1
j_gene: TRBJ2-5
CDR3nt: TGTGCCAGCAGTTTATTAGACAGGGCGGGGACCCAGTACTTC
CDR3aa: CASSLLDRAGTQYF

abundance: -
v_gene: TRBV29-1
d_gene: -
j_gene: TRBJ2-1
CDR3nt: TGCAGCGGACGGACTGGAAGCTCCTACAATGAGCAGTTCTTC
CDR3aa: CSGRTGSSYNEQFF

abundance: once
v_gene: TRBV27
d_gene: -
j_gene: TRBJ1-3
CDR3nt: TGTGCCAGCAGATCCCTCAGGGAAATCTCTGGAAACACCATATATTTT
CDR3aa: CASRSLREISGNTIYF

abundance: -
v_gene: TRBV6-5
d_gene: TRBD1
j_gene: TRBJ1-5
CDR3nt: TGTGCCAGCACCCCGGACAGGGGCCAGCCCCAGCATTTT
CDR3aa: CASTPDRGQPQHF

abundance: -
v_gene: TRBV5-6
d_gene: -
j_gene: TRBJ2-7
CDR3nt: TGTGCCAGCAGCTTTTGGCCACACTACGAGCAGTACTTC
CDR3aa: CASSFWPHYEQYF

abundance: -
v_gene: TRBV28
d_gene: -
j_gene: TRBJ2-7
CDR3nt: TGTGCCAGCGCCAAAGGGGGGGGGTCCTACGAGCAGTACTTC
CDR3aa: CASAKGGGSYEQYF

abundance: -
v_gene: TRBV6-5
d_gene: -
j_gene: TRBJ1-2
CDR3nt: TGTGCCAGCAGTCTTGACAGGACCTCTAACTATGGCTACACCTTC
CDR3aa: CASSLDRTSNYGYTF

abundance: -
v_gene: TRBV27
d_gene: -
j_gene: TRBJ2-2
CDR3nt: TGTGCCAGCAGTTTATCCGGGGAGAACACCGGGGAGCTGTTTTTT
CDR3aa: CASSLSGENTGELFF

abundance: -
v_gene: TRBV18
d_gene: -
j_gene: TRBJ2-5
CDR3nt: TGTGCCAGCTCACCGGTGGCAGGGCAAGAGACCCAGTACTTC
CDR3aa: CASSPVAGQETQYF

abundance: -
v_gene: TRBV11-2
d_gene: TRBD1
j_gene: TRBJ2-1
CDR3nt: TGTGCCAGCAGCTTAGTGGACAGGGGGCAAGATGAGCAGTTCTTC
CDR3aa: CASSLVDRGQDEQFF

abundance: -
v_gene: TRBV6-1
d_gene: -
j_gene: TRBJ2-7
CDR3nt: TGTGCCAGCAGTGAAGATGACAGCAAAACCTACGAGCAGTACTTC
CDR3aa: CASSEDDSKTYEQYF

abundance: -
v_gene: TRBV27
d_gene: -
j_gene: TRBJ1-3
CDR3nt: TGTGCCAGCGGCCCATGGGCCTCTGGAAACACCATATATTTT
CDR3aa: CASGPWASGNTIYF

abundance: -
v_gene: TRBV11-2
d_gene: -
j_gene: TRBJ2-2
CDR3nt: TGTGCCAGCAGCTTCCGTGCAACATATCCTACCGGGGAGCTGTTTTTT
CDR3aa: CASSFRATYPTGELFF

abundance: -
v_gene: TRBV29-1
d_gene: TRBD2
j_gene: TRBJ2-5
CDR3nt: TGCAGCGTTGCGGATGGTAGCGGGCAAGAGACCCAGTACTTC
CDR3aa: CSVADGSGQETQYF

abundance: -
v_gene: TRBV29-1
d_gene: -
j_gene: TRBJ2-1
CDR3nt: TGCAGCGTTGAGGGCCTCCTCACGAGAAGGGCTAGCTCGAACCGTGAGCAGTTCTTC
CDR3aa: CSVEGLLTRRASSNREQFF

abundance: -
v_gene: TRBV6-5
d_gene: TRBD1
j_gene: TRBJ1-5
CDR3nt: TGTGCCAGCAGTTACACTGGGACAGGCCTTCATCAGCCCCAGCATTTT
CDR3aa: CASSYTGTGLHQPQHF

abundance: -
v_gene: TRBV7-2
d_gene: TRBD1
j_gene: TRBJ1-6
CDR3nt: TGTGCCAGCAGTCCAACAGGGGGCGCATTTAATTCACCCCTCCACTTT
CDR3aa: CASSPTGGAFNSPLHF

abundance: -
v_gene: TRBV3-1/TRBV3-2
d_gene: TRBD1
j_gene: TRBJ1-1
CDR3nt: TGTGCCAGCAGCCGGAACAGGGGGAACACTGAAGCTTTCTTT
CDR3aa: CASSRNRGNTEAFF

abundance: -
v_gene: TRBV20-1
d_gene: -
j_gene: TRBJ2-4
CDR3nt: TGCAGTGCTAGTGAAAGCTACCTAGCCAAAAACATTCAGTACTTC
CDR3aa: CSASESYLAKNIQYF

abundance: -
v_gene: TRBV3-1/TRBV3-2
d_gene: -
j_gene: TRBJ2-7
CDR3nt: TGTGCCAGCATGTCAGGACAGCCCCCCTACGAGCAGTACTTC
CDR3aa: CASMSGQPPYEQYF

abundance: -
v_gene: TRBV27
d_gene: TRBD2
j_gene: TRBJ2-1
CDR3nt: TGTGCCATTCATTTGGGGACTAGCGGGAGCAATGAGCAGTTCTTC
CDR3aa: CAIHLGTSGSNEQFF

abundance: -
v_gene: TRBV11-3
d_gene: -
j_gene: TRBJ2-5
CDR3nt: TGTGCCAGCAGCTTAGGCTACGGGAGAGAGACCCAGTACTTC
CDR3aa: CASSLGYGRETQYF

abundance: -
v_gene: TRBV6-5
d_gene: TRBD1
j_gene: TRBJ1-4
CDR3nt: TGTGCCAGCAGCCCGGACAGGATTAATGAAAAACTGTTTTTT
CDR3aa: CASSPDRINEKLFF

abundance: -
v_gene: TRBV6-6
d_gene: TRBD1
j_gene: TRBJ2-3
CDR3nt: TGTGCCAGTTCATCGGACAGGGGGCGCGGAACGCAGTATTTT
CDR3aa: CASSSDRGRGTQYF

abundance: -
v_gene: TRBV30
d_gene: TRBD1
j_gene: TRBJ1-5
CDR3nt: TGTGCCTGGAGTGTACGGACAGGGGTTCACCAGCCCCAGCATTTT
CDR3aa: CAWSVRTGVHQPQHF

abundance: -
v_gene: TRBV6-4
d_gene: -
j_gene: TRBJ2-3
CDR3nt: TGTGCCAGCAGTGAGGTATATAAGAGGAATACGCAGTATTTT
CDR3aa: CASSEVYKRNTQYF

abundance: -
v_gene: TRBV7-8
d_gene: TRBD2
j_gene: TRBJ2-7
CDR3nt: TGTGCCAGCAGCCTTTACCGACTAGCGGGACCCTACGAGCAGTACTTC
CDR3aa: CASSLYRLAGPYEQYF

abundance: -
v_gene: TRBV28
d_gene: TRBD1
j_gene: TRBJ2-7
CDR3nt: TGTGCCAGCAGTGGCGGGACAGGTGACTCCTACGAGCAGTACTTC
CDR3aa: CASSGGTGDSYEQYF